These 4 T cell receptor beta chains came from one sample sequenced in a study of shared clonotypes between healthy human individuals. CD8 cells classed as naive were CD45RO-negative and positively selected for CCR7, excluding terminally differentiated effector memory CD45RA+ cells. Clones were sequenced by immunoSEQ multiplex PCR, and TCRdb holds only the in-frame ones, with some missing. In the table there are roughly 2.1 million clones, about 93% of which are singletons. Sample: naive CD8+ T cells from PBMCs. These receptors originate from a man aged 18 to 30 in good health. Some clones in this sample may be carry-over from other donors' samples.

The chain recombines TRBV19 with TRBJ1-1, with 7 bases fitting TRBD1. In germline, CDR1 is LNHDA, CDR2 SQIVND (reference sequence). This CDR3 comprises 12 residues. Losses at the gene ends were 4 bases for V and 5 bases for J; bases not matched to a gene: 1. The CDR3, as DNA: TGTGCCAGTAGTACGACAGGGACTGAAGCTTTCTTT. It is translated as CASSTTGTEAFF.

V and J are TRBV27 and TRBJ2-7; D remains ambiguous. Trimming cost V 2 bases and J 2 bases, with 7 bases left between them. There are 13 residues in the CDR3. The germline CDR1 and CDR2 sequences are MNHEY and SMNVEV (reference sequence). CDR3 nucleotide sequence: TGTGCCAGCAGTTTACCCAGTACCTACGAGCAGTACTTC. As protein: CASSLPSTYEQYF.

This clone was found once. The chain joins TRBV4-3 to TRBJ2-4, with D maybe TRBD1 (6 bases). Germline CDR1 LGHNA, CDR2 YSLEER. Trimming shortened V by 3 bases and J by 6 bases, and 18 bases separated the two germline ends. CDR3 length: 16 amino acids. CDR3 in amino acids: CASSQAGVPPGNIQYF. The CDR3 nucleotides read TGCGCCAGCAGCCAGGCAGGGGTGCCTCCCGGAAACATTCAGTACTTC.

The J gene is TRBJ1-2, the V gene TRBV28; the D is unclear. With 8 bases removed from V and 4 bases from J, the gap between germline ends came to 8 bases. The germline V gene encodes CDR1 MDHEN and CDR2 SYDVKM. The CDR3 consists of 11 residues. The CDR3 is CASLAPYGYTF. In DNA, the CDR3 is TGTGCCAGCCTAGCACCCTATGGCTACACCTTC.